This TCR beta chain was identified during a study of shared clonotypes between healthy human individuals. Study conclusions and caveats: With a handful of donors compared, 5% to 5.5% of naive CD4 clonotypes were shared.

As for this clone: Its antigen remains unidentified.

The protocol was immunoSEQ multiplex PCR, while the TCRdb copy is restricted to in-frame clones and leaves out a portion. Among fewer than 3 million clones listed, 92% were seen once. The V and J ends lost 3 bases and 2 bases, in that order; junction bases with no gene match: 5. The CDR3 is 15 amino acids. From germline, CDR1 is MDHEN and CDR2 SYDVKM. The sample was naive CD4+ T cells from PBMCs. Indicated subset: CD45RA+ positively selected. The sequence was obtained from a young man in good health. Some clones in this sample may be carry-over from other donors' samples. J is TRBJ2-3 and V is TRBV28; TRBD1 aligns across 7 bases. The CDR3: CASSLGQRHTDTQYF. The DNA of the CDR3 is TGTGCCAGCAGTTTGGGACAGCGCCACACAGATACGCAGTATTTT.